This T cell receptor (beta chain) was found in a study of blood T cell repertoires in COVID-19 (dated by TCRdb to 2020 to 2022). Regarding the study in general: Collaborator samples came from the United States, Italy and Spain and covered acute and convalescent phases of COVID-19. The prospective study material was composed of cDNA or gDNA derived from T cells, B-cell-depleted T cells, or PBMCs. Deeply sampled blood TCRbeta repertoires from subjects exposed to, actively infected with, or recovered from COVID-19 were included in the dataset. The repertoires were released in a freely available public database intended as a resource for research on the immune response to SARS-CoV-2. The samples were drawn from the first 160 participants of the ongoing ImmuneRACE study and from about 1,200 subjects provided by 6 global collaborators. Sample metadata almost always included a de-identified subject ID, COVID-19 status, age in years and sex. Where available, HLA class I and class II types were obtained from metadata supplied by the sample provider rather than from assay-based typing. Results and caveats for the whole study, not just this receptor: The amount of clinical and demographic metadata varied by source and participant and was provided uncurated.

TCRbeta CDR3 regions were amplified from genomic DNA by means of the immunoSEQ Assay, a bias-controlled multiplex PCR. The paper's data handling went like this. Within the assay, amplification of reference gene primers was used to estimate how many nucleated cells each sample contained. Sequence reads were collapsed and filtered to measure the absolute abundance of every unique TCRbeta CDR3 rearrangement. For each sample, productive Simpson clonality was calculated as the square root of Simpson's diversity index over productive rearrangements. TCRdb stores this immuneACCESS table with in-frame sequences only. Part of the clones is absent; in the studies checked, under half of the shortfall reflects unresolved V genes, and no reason is known for the rest. The D gene and trimming were derived from the DNA, and the V and J assignments and clone size from that table. In this sample the table shows nearly 300,000 clones, roughly 88% of which occur a single time. The ten largest clones take up about 7% of the sample.

The germline V gene sets CDR1 to MNHNS and CDR2 to SASEGT. Including cysteine and phenylalanine, the CDR3 has 14 amino acids. The kept DNA is CDR3 alone, 42 bases in frame from the first base. Here V drops 1 base and J drops 11 bases, and the junction holds 5 bases not matched to any gene. This clone was detected only once. The target of this receptor is not known. No base-level quality is on record; no much larger clone is a single base apart. Another Seattle source contributed samples from volunteer blood donors who had recovered from COVID-19. Each collaborating institution followed its own protocols to collect whole blood in K2EDTA tubes. For TCRbeta analysis, collaborator samples were shipped as frozen whole blood, as isolated PBMCs, or as DNA extracted from either sample type.

This TCR came from a woman aged 25 to 39 who had recovered from COVID-19. Recombination connected TRBV6-1 to TRBJ2-5, with 12 bases aligning to TRBD2. Specimen: peripheral blood. The CDR3 amino acid sequence is: CASSEELAGGDQYF. The DNA is TGTGCCAGCAGTGAAGAACTAGCGGGGGGCGATCAGTACTTC.